This T cell receptor (beta chain) was obtained from a study of metastatic and nonmetastatic thyroid tumors. Treatment of any kind had been given to no patient before thyroid surgery. TCRdb re-called the PCR reads with MiXCR. The table has tens of thousands of clones, 15% to 20% seen once. Trimming took 6 bases from V and 12 from J, leaving 15 bases between them. The CDR3 sequence is 12 residues long. CDR1 and CDR2 (germline): MDHEN, SYDVKM. This clone showed up many times. Sequenced: tumor tissue. The clonotype originates from a female donor with papillary thyroid cancer or a benign thyroid nodule (not recorded which). Some clones in this sample may be carry-over from other donors' samples. The chain recombines TRBV28 with TRBJ2-1, with a weak D call TRBD2 (5 bases). The CDR3 spells CASSQRESTQFF. As DNA, the CDR3 is TGTGCCAGCAGCCAGAGGGAGTCCACGCAGTTCTTC.